A single sample gave rise to the 26 T cell receptor beta chains below, sequenced in a study of cytomegalovirus exposure and HLA in healthy donors. Clones were sequenced by immunoSEQ multiplex PCR, and TCRdb holds only the in-frame ones, with some missing. The table lists over 250,000 clones, roughly 85% of them singletons. The sequenced sample consisted of PBMCs. The receptors derive from a woman in her late teens or twenties in good health and CMV-seronegative.

The chain employs TRBV7-2 and TRBJ1-4; D not certain. The ends were cut back, 2 bases at V and 1 base at J, with 8 bases in the middle. CDR1 is SGHTA, CDR2 FQGNSA, per germline. This CDR3 is 15 amino acids long. CDR3 nucleotide sequence: TGTGCCAGCAGCTTATACCGGGGAACTAATGAAAAACTGTTTTTT. It translates to CASSLYRGTNEKLFF.

The chain recombines TRBV29-1 with TRBJ2-7; TRBD1 agrees at 8 bases. The CDR3 is 13 residues long. V lost 4 bases and J lost 3; bases outside the gene matches: 5. Per the germline V gene, CDR1 is SQVTM and CDR2 is ANQGSEA. The CDR3 spells CSVVGRGLYEQYF. CDR3 nucleotides: TGCAGCGTTGTTGGCAGGGGGCTCTACGAGCAGTACTTC.

This clone appeared once. No conserved phenylalanine or tryptophan ends this CDR3, so it is likely a read error. No DNA is shown, since the ends of the CDR3 on it are uncertain; the CDR3 is the one TCRdb lists. This chain joins TRBV27 and TRBJ1-2. The CDR3 is 8 residues long, ends included. CDR1 MNHEY and CDR2 SMNVEV come from the germline V gene (reference sequence). CDR3 amino acids: CASTPTHG.

This clone was counted only a few times. The chain joins TRBV2 to TRBJ1-5; 7 nucleotides align to TRBD1. J gave up 4 bases and V 6 bases, and 0 bases lay outside the gene matches. There are 12 residues in the CDR3. The germline V gene encodes CDR1 SNHLY and CDR2 FYNNEI. CDR3 sequence: CASRTGNQPQHF. CDR3 in DNA: TGTGCCAGCAGGACAGGGAATCAGCCCCAGCATTTT.

CDR3 nucleotide sequence: TGTGCCAGTAGTGCGATGATACGCTCAGGACAAGGGGTGATATACGAGCAGTACTTC. Translating it yields CASSAMIRSGQGVIYEQYF. The rearrangement joins TRBV19 to TRBJ2-7, with a tentative D call TRBD1 (5 bases). The CDR3 totals 19 residues. Trimming stripped 5 bases from V and 4 bases from J, with 30 bases between. Germline CDR1 LNHDA, CDR2 SQIVND (reference sequence).

Of note for this clone: Other DNA sequences in the same sample also yield this CDR3. The rearrangement uses TRBV27 and TRBJ2-1; 12 bases fit TRBD2. The CDR3 length is 15 residues. V lost 5 bases and J lost 5; bases outside the gene matches: 4. Germline V gene lookup returns CDR1 MNHEY and CDR2 SMNVEV (reference sequence). CDR3 loop: CASSPGTSGHNEQFF. The CDR3 region has the DNA TGTGCCAGCAGTCCCGGGACTAGCGGGCACAATGAGCAGTTCTTC.

The table lists this clone with a count of one. The rearrangement uses TRBV4-3 and TRBJ1-2; perhaps TRBD1 as D (5 bases). CDR1 is LGHNA, CDR2 YSLEER, per germline. Trimming left V 4 bases short and J 8 bases short, with 17 bases between. The CDR3 covers 14 residues. For the CDR3, the DNA is TGCGCCAGCAGCCTCACTACGGGGGTTGAGGGCTACACCTTC. The encoded protein is CASSLTTGVEGYTF.

The count of this clone is one. The gene calls are TRBV27 and TRBJ2-5; the D gene is possibly TRBD2 (6 bases). The CDR3 contains 18 residues. Trimming removed 5 bases from V and 5 bases from J, with 27 bases in between. Germline V gene data show CDR1 as MNHEY and CDR2 as SMNVEV (reference sequence). The CDR3 reads CASSPQGIAAWSRETQYF. The CDR3 DNA is TGTGCCAGCAGTCCTCAAGGGATAGCGGCCTGGTCCAGGGAGACCCAGTACTTC.

Details on this clone: Within the sample, other DNA sequences also encode this same CDR3. The rearrangement links TRBV30 to TRBJ1-1; D not resolved. Germline CDR1 GTSNPN, CDR2 SVGIG (reference sequence). Trimming left V 0 bases short and J 6 bases short, with 8 bases between. CDR3 length: 12 amino acids. This CDR3 is CAWSVLRAEAFF. In DNA, the CDR3 is TGTGCCTGGAGTGTGCTGCGCGCTGAAGCTTTCTTT.

The CDR3 DNA follows: TGTGCCAGCAGGTCCGCGGGGGGACGGAACAATGAGCAGTTCTTC. Encoded protein: CASRSAGGRNNEQFF. The chain couples TRBV7-2 to TRBJ2-1; 8 bases agree with TRBD2. Per the germline V gene, CDR1 is SGHTA and CDR2 is FQGNSA. V trimming: 6 bases; J trimming: 5 bases; junction bases outside the gene matches: 9. There are 15 residues in the CDR3. Filled out from reference TRBV7-2 and TRBJ2-1, the complete variable domain reads GAGVSQSPSNKVTEKGKDVELRCDPISGHTALYWYRQSLGQGLEFLIYFQGNSAPDKSGLPSDRFSAERTGGSVSTLTIQRTQQEDSAVYLCASRSAGGRNNEQFFGPGTRLTVL.

V is TRBV30 and J is TRBJ1-6, with 9 bases matching TRBD1. The V segment lost 4 bases and the J segment 4 bases; nucleotides outside the gene matches: 8. Germline CDR1 and CDR2: GTSNPN and SVGIG (reference sequence). There are 16 residues in the CDR3. The DNA of the CDR3 is TGTGCCTGGATCCATGGGGGGACAGGGTATAATTCACCCCTCCACTTT. Translated: CAWIHGGTGYNSPLHF.

The CDR3 is CASSYRVRETQYF. CDR3 DNA: TGTGCCAGCAGTTACAGGGTACGGGAGACCCAGTACTTC. The chain carries TRBV27 and TRBJ2-5; tentatively, D is TRBD1 (6 bases). The CDR3 is 13 amino acids. V was shortened by 4 bases and J by 5 bases, with 11 bases between the two germline ends. Germline loops: CDR1 MNHEY, CDR2 SMNVEV (reference sequence).

This chain joins TRBV27 and TRBJ1-5, with D possibly being TRBD1 (6 bases). The CDR3 is made up of 18 amino acids. Trimming stripped 4 bases from V and 0 bases from J, with 19 bases between. Germline values: CDR1 MNHEY, CDR2 SMNVEV (reference sequence). The CDR3 sequence: CASSSRGIGEYSNQPQHF. The DNA of the CDR3 is TGTGCCAGCAGTTCAAGGGGGATAGGGGAGTATAGCAATCAGCCCCAGCATTTT.

The chain combines TRBV5-5 with TRBJ2-7, with D possibly TRBD1 on 6 matching bases. Between the trimmed V and J ends, which lost 0 bases and 4 bases, there was a span of 17 bases. The CDR3 consists of 16 residues. Germline CDR1 and CDR2: SGHKS and YYEKEE (reference sequence). This CDR3 is CASSLGDILVKYEQYF. The CDR3 DNA follows: TGTGCCAGCAGCTTGGGGGACATTCTCGTAAAATACGAGCAGTACTTC.

The table lists this clone with a few counts. The chain uses TRBV6-1 and TRBJ2-7; possibly TRBD1 for D (6 bases). The CDR3 loop spans 15 amino acids. V lost 5 bases to trimming and J lost 0 bases, with 14 bases between them. The V gene's germline CDR1 is MNHNS and CDR2 SASEGT. The CDR3 here is CASSMTQDSSYEQYF. The CDR3 DNA is TGTGCCAGCAGTATGACGCAGGACAGCTCCTACGAGCAGTACTTC.

The chain is built from TRBV4-3 and TRBJ2-1; perhaps TRBD2 as D (6 bases). Deletions cut 4 bases from V and 7 bases from J, with 20 bases between. Germline CDR1 LGHNA, CDR2 YSLEER. The CDR3 has 16 amino acids. Written as DNA, the CDR3 is TGCGCCAGCAGCCCTCATTCCTCCGGGAGTATTAATGAGCAGTTCTTC. Amino acids: CASSPHSSGSINEQFF.

The gene calls are TRBV4-3 and TRBJ2-3, with TRBD1 identical over 7 bases. The CDR3 extends over 15 amino acids. J was trimmed by 4 bases and V by 4 bases; bases with no gene match: 8. CDR1 and CDR2 (germline): LGHNA, YSLEER. DNA for the CDR3: TGCGCCAGCAGCCCCGGGACAGCGAGGGCAGATACGCAGTATTTT. It specifies CASSPGTARADTQYF.

The rearrangement uses TRBV6-6 and TRBJ2-7; D is perhaps TRBD2 (6 bases). The germline gives CDR1 MNHNY, CDR2 SVGAGI (reference sequence). The V end was cut by 0 bases, the J end by 9 bases, with 21 bases between. This CDR3 region has 16 residues. The CDR3 loop reads CASSYSILAPTGGQYF. CDR3 nucleotide sequence: TGTGCCAGCAGTTACTCGATCTTAGCACCCACCGGGGGGCAGTACTTC.

The chain carries TRBV5-4 and TRBJ2-7, with 9 bases fitting TRBD1. The CDR3 spans 14 residues. With V trimmed by 2 bases and J by 6 bases, 6 bases remained unmatched. The V gene's germline CDR1 is SGHNT and CDR2 YYREEE (reference sequence). The CDR3 here is CASSFSGTGSEQYF. CDR3 sequence (DNA): TGTGCCAGCAGCTTTTCCGGGACAGGGAGCGAGCAGTACTTC.

The chain has TRBV5-1 and TRBJ2-2; D is perhaps TRBD1 (6 bases). The length of the CDR3 is 16 residues. The germline V and J ends were trimmed by 4 bases and 0 bases, with 13 bases remaining between them. Germline V lookup: CDR1 SGHRS, CDR2 YFSETQ. The CDR3 coding sequence is TGCGCCAGCAGCCAGAACAGGGTATCGAACACCGGGGAGCTGTTTTTT. Protein product: CASSQNRVSNTGELFF.

This chain uses TRBV7-2 with TRBJ1-5; D is undetermined. The CDR3 runs to 12 residues. Germline V CDR1 and CDR2: SGHTA, FQGNSA. The V and J ends lost 1 base and 6 bases respectively, with 4 bases between them. CDR3 sequence reads: CASSLGIQPQHF. CDR3 in DNA: TGTGCCAGCAGCTTAGGTATTCAGCCCCAGCATTTT.

V gene TRBV16 combines with J gene TRBJ2-1; 8 bases agree with TRBD2. The germline gives CDR1 KGHSY, CDR2 FQNENV. This CDR3 region has 15 residues. V was pared by 2 bases and J by 9 bases, with 9 bases of the junction left unmatched. The CDR3 region is CASSQLAGDPGEQFF. CDR3 sequence (DNA): TGTGCCAGCAGCCAACTAGCGGGTGATCCAGGTGAGCAGTTCTTC.

This clone was seen once. The V call is TRBV27, the J call TRBJ2-5; TRBD2 matches 7 bases. V shed 6 bases, J shed 5 bases, and the junction held 9 bases outside the gene matches. This CDR3 has 14 amino acids. Germline V lookup: CDR1 MNHEY, CDR2 SMNVEV (reference sequence). The DNA for the CDR3 is TGTGCCAGCAGCCGGGGAGGGTTTCGGGAGACCCAGTACTTC. This translates into CASSRGGFRETQYF.

The chain has TRBV7-3 and TRBJ1-2; weak D call: TRBD1 (5 bases). V was shortened by 0 bases and J by 8 bases, with 13 bases between the two germline ends. Germline V gene lookup returns CDR1 SGHTA and CDR2 FQGTGA. The CDR3 length is 14 residues. In DNA, the CDR3 is TGTGCCAGCAGCTTAACAGGCCCAGGGAGGGGCTACACCTTC. Its protein is CASSLTGPGRGYTF.

This clone occurred a few times. The rearrangement links TRBV25-1 to TRBJ2-1, with D maybe TRBD1 (5 bases). Germline-derived CDR1 and CDR2 are MGHDK and SYGVNS. This CDR3 has 14 residues. Between the trimmed V and J ends, which lost 2 bases and 2 bases, there was a span of 7 bases. This CDR3 reads CASSEQGTYNEQFF. CDR3 coding DNA: TGTGCCAGCAGTGAACAGGGCACCTACAATGAGCAGTTCTTC. The whole variable domain, filled in from reference TRBV25-1 and TRBJ2-1, reads EADIYQTPRYLVIGTGKKITLECSQTMGHDKMYWYQQDPGMELHLIHYSYGVNSTEKGDLSSESTVSRIRTEHFPLTLESARPSHTSQYLCASSEQGTYNEQFFGPGTRLTVL.

The chain couples TRBV4-1 to TRBJ1-1; D uncertain. This CDR3 is 13 amino acids long. V lost 5 bases, J lost 6 bases, and 13 bases lay in between. The germline V gene has CDR1 MGHRA and CDR2 YSYEKL. The DNA for the CDR3 is TGCGCCAGCAGCATCCTCCGGGGAGCTGAAGCTTTCTTT. It is translated as CASSILRGAEAFF.